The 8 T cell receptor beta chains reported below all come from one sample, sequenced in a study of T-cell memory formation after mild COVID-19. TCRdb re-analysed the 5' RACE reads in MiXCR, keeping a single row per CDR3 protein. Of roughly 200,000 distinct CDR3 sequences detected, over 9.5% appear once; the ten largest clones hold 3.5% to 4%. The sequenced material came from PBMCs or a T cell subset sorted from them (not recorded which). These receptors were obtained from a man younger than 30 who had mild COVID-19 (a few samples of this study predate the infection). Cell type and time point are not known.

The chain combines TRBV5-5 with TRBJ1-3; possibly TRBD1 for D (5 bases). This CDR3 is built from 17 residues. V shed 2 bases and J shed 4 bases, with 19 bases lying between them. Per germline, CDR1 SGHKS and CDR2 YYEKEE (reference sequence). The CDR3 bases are TGTGCCAGCAGCTTCGTTCCCCTCCGGGGGGGAGGAAACACCATATATTTT. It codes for CASSFVPLRGGGNTIYF.

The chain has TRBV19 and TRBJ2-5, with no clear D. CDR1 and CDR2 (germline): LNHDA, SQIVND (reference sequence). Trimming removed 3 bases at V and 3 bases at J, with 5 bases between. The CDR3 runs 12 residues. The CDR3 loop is CASSMKKETQYF. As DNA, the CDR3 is TGTGCCAGTAGTATGAAGAAAGAGACCCAGTACTTC.

CDR3 sequence (DNA): TGTGCCACCAGTAAAGGGGACTACAAAGAGACCCAGTACTTC. The encoded protein is CATSKGDYKETQYF. This chain uses TRBV24-1 with TRBJ2-5, with TRBD2 matching 7 bases. The V segment lost 6 bases and the J segment 3 bases; nucleotides outside the gene matches: 6. This CDR3 is 14 amino acids long. Germline loops: CDR1 KGHDR, CDR2 SFDVKD.

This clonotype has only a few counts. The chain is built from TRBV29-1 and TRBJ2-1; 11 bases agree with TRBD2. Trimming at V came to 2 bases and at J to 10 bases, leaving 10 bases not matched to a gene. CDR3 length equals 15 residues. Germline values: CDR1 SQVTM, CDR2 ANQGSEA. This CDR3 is CSVERLAGGLGEQFF. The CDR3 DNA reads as TGCAGCGTTGAACGGCTAGCGGGGGGTCTTGGGGAGCAGTTCTTC.

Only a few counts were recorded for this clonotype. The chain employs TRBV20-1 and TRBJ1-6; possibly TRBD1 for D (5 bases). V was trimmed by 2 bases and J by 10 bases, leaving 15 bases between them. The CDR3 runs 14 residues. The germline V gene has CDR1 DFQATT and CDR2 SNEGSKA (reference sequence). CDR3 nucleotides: TGCAGTGCTAGACCTAGGGCGGGGGACTCACCCCTCCACTTT. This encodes CSARPRAGDSPLHF.

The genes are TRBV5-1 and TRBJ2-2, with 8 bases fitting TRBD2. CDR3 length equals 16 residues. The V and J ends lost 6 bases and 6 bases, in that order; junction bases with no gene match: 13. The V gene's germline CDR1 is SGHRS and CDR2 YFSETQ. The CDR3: CASNPVPGGPAGELFF. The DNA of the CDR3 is TGCGCCAGCAACCCTGTACCGGGGGGGCCAGCCGGGGAGCTGTTTTTT. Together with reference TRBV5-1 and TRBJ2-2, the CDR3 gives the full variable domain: KAGVTQTPRYLIKTRGQQVTLSCSPISGHRSVSWYQQTPGQGLQFLFEYFSETQRNKGNFPGRFSGRQFSNSRSEMNVSTLELGDSALYLCASNPVPGGPAGELFFGEGSRLTVL.

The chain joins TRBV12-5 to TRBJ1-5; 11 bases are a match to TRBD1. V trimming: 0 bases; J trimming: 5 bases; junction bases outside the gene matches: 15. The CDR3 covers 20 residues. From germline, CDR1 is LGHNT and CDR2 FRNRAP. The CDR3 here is CASGLVLGLPGQGVYQPQHF. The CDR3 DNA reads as TGTGCTAGTGGTTTGGTACTCGGGCTACCGGGACAGGGGGTTTATCAGCCCCAGCATTTT. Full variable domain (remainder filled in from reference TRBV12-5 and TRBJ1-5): DARVTQTPRHKVTEMGQEVTMRCQPILGHNTVFWYRQTMMQGLELLAYFRNRAPLDDSGMPKDRFSAEMPDATLATLKIQPSEPRDSAVYFCASGLVLGLPGQGVYQPQHFGDGTRLSIL.

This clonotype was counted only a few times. DNA for the CDR3: TGCGCCAGCAGCCAAGACCCGGGGGCCGGTTTTAAGTTCTTC. Translation gives CASSQDPGAGFKFF. The genes are TRBV4-1 and TRBJ2-1, with D tentatively TRBD1 or TRBD2 (6 bases each). Germline V gives CDR1 MGHRA, CDR2 YSYEKL. CDR3 size: 14 residues. Between the trimmed V and J ends, which lost 0 bases and 14 bases, there was a span of 17 bases.